The sequence of this T cell receptor beta chain was determined in a study of OX40 agonist ivuxolimab in advanced cancers. Study observations and caveats: No determination was made of the antigen specificity of the expanded peripheral T cells.

With respect to this clone: The antigen is unknown.

Sequencing was performed with immunoSEQ multiplex PCR; in TCRdb, only in-frame clones are kept and a portion is missing. Here the sample spans approximately 71,000 clones, around 94% being singletons. The CDR3 is 17 residues long. Germline lookup yields CDR1 SEHNR and CDR2 FQNEAQ (reference sequence). Trimming took off 6 bases at V and 2 bases at J, with 21 bases between the two ends. The chain employs TRBV7-9 and TRBJ2-3, with D maybe TRBD2 (6 bases). This sequence originates from an adult with an advanced solid tumor such as melanoma, head and neck, liver or kidney cancer. The source material was CD4+ or CD8+ T cells sorted from blood, sampled in a trial of the OX40 agonist ivuxolimab. Written as DNA, the CDR3 is TGTGCCAGCAGTTCCGGACCCAGCGGGTATTTCACAGATACGCAGTATTTT. Translated, it gives CASSSGPSGYFTDTQYF.